Sequencing of this T cell receptor (beta chain) was carried out in a study of patients and donors after allogeneic stem cell transplantation. One entry per CDR3 protein results from TCRdb running MiXCR on the RT-PCR reads. This repertoire shows 410,000 or so distinct CDR3 sequences, around 15% found once; its top ten account for 7.2%. The CDR3 length is 13 residues. Germline assignment: CDR1 LGHNA and CDR2 YNFKEQ. Turning to this clonotype: This may arise from a read error, as a much more abundant clone is one base away.

This sequence originates from a human donor who was either an allogeneic HSCT recipient or a stem cell or donor lymphocyte infusion donor (not recorded which). It is not recorded whose cells these are; they may come from a transplant donor. Sequencing was performed on blood, either unsorted or a sorted T cell fraction (not recorded which). The chain carries TRBV4-2 and TRBJ2-1, with D unresolved. The CDR3 here is CTSSYTVVNEQFF. The CDR3 DNA is TGTACCAGCAGCTATACAGTGGTCAATGAGCAGTTCTTC.